Sequencing of this T cell receptor beta chain was carried out in a study of cytomegalovirus exposure and HLA in healthy donors. The data were produced by immunoSEQ multiplex PCR, yet TCRdb's version contains in-frame clones alone and is incomplete. The sample has approximately 81,000 clones; 93% are singletons. This CDR3 is 11 amino acids long. Germline V gene data show CDR1 as MNHNY and CDR2 as SVGAGI (reference sequence). V lost 5 bases, J lost 3 bases, and 4 bases lay in between. In the case of this clone: Antigen specificity is unknown.

The approximately 120-subject validation cohort, separate from the approximately 640-subject first cohort, included the donors. Study results and limitations: Subsequent analysis showed first-cohort TCR clusters tending to co-occur in around 110 validation repertoires. Among TCR beta chains, those listed as cytomegalovirus-associated numbered about 150.

Sequencing used PBMCs. The sequence was obtained from a man aged 18 to 29 in good health and CMV-seronegative. The genes are TRBV6-6 and TRBJ1-1; D is unresolved. The CDR3 DNA sequence: TGTGCCAGCAGTCCAGACACTGAAGCTTTCTTT. Translating it yields CASSPDTEAFF.